The 21 T cell receptor beta chains presented below share a single source sample, sequenced in a study of T cell changes during pregnancy in multiple sclerosis. The protocol was immunoSEQ multiplex PCR, while the TCRdb copy is restricted to in-frame clones and leaves out a portion. The data hold about 52,000 clones, with around 90% observed a single time. Source: CD4+ T cells from peripheral blood mononuclear cells, taken before pregnancy. Source of these receptors: a female donor with multiple sclerosis, enrolled in a pregnancy study.

The chain is built from TRBV18 and TRBJ2-6; D is unclear. The germline gives CDR1 KGHSH, CDR2 LQKENI. V lost 0 bases, J lost 0 bases, and 6 bases lay in between. This CDR3 comprises 16 residues. The CDR3 nucleotides are TGTGCCAGCTCACCACCGGCTCCCTCTGGGGCCAACGTCCTGACTTTC. Translation gives CASSPPAPSGANVLTF.

The chain couples TRBV18 to TRBJ1-2; D unclear. This CDR3 spans 16 amino acids. CDR1 and CDR2 from the germline V gene are KGHSH and LQKENI. The V gene lost 1 base and the J gene lost 0 bases, with 12 bases spanning the gap. In DNA, the CDR3 is TGTGCCAGCTCACCACGGGCCGGACTAACTAACTATGGCTACACCTTC. Translated, it gives CASSPRAGLTNYGYTF.

The chain links TRBV5-1 to TRBJ1-1, with TRBD1 identical over 7 bases. The CDR3 contains 15 residues. Germline values: CDR1 SGHRS, CDR2 YFSETQ. J lost 3 bases, V lost 4 bases, and 9 bases had no gene match. The CDR3 loop reads CASSPQTGRDTEAFF. The CDR3 DNA is TGCGCCAGCAGCCCCCAGACAGGGAGAGACACTGAAGCTTTCTTT. The whole variable domain, filled in from reference TRBV5-1 and TRBJ1-1, reads KAGVTQTPRYLIKTRGQQVTLSCSPISGHRSVSWYQQTPGQGLQFLFEYFSETQRNKGNFPGRFSGRQFSNSRSEMNVSTLELGDSALYLCASSPQTGRDTEAFFGQGTRLTVV.

The chain combines TRBV4-1 with TRBJ2-1, with 9 bases matching TRBD1. The trim removed 2 bases at V and 8 bases at J, leaving 10 bases unmatched. CDR1 and CDR2 (germline): MGHRA, YSYEKL. This CDR3 has 16 amino acids. The CDR3, as DNA: TGCGCCAGCAGCCAAACAGTAGGACAGGGGTGGGATGAGCAGTTCTTC. It translates to CASSQTVGQGWDEQFF.

V usage is TRBV11-2 and J usage is TRBJ1-1, with unresolved D. Germline values: CDR1 SGHAT, CDR2 FQNNGV. V was clipped by 3 bases and J by 0 bases, with 8 bases between them. The length of the CDR3 is 14 residues. CDR3 loop: CASSFREMNTEAFF. As DNA, the CDR3 is TGTGCCAGCAGCTTCCGGGAGATGAACACTGAAGCTTTCTTT.

This clone was picked up one time. V and J are TRBV9 and TRBJ2-1; 7 bases are shared with TRBD2. The CDR3 has 15 residues. Germline V gene data show CDR1 as SGDLS and CDR2 as YYNGEE. The ends lost 0 bases at V and 9 bases at J; junction bases unmatched: 9. The DNA of the CDR3 is TGTGCCAGCAGCGTAGGGTTAGCGGGCCGTGGTGAGCAGTTCTTC. Its protein product is CASSVGLAGRGEQFF.

The chain couples TRBV7-8 to TRBJ2-7, with a weak D call TRBD1 (6 bases). Germline-derived CDR1 and CDR2 are SGHVS and FQNEAQ. The CDR3 contains 18 residues. The V gene lost 1 base and the J gene lost 0 bases, with 19 bases spanning the gap. The DNA for the CDR3 is TGTGCCAGCAGCTTAGTATTTTTGGGCAGGGGAAACTCCTACGAGCAGTACTTC. Translating gives CASSLVFLGRGNSYEQYF. The full variable domain, completed using reference TRBV7-8 and TRBJ2-7, is GAGVSQSPRYKVAKRGQDVALRCDPISGHVSLFWYQQALGQGPEFLTYFQNEAQLDKSGLPSDRFFAERPEGSVSTLKIQRTQQEDSAVYLCASSLVFLGRGNSYEQYFGPGTRLTVT.

V and J are TRBV18 and TRBJ2-5; possible D gene TRBD1, 6 bases. This CDR3 has 14 residues. Germline-derived CDR1 and CDR2 are KGHSH and LQKENI. V lost 3 bases to trimming and J lost 3 bases, with 11 bases between them. The CDR3 sequence: CASSPGRGKETQYF. The CDR3 coding sequence is TGTGCCAGCTCACCGGGCAGGGGCAAAGAGACCCAGTACTTC.

CDR3 residues: CAWEPGLYEQYF. CDR3 in DNA: TGTGCCTGGGAACCGGGACTTTACGAGCAGTACTTC. This chain connects TRBV30 to TRBJ2-7, with TRBD2 as a possible D gene (6 bases). The CDR3 runs 12 residues. CDR1 is GTSNPN, CDR2 SVGIG, per germline (reference sequence). V gave up 5 bases and J gave up 4 bases, with 12 bases separating them.

Worth noting for this clone: The germline gene is not matched at one end of the junction; a read error may be the cause. The V gene is TRBV27, the J gene TRBJ2-1, with D possibly being TRBD1 (6 bases). The V gene's germline CDR1 is MNHEY and CDR2 SMNVEV (reference sequence). CDR3 length equals 13 residues. This CDR3 is CASSLSDSSPGVF. The DNA of the CDR3 is TGTGCCAGCAGTTTATCGGACAGCTCACCCGGGGTCTTC.

CDR3 in DNA: TGCGCCAGCAGCCTGCGACAGGGTGGATTCACGGTGAACACTGAAGCTTTCTTT. Its protein is CASSLRQGGFTVNTEAFF. The rearrangement uses TRBV5-1 and TRBJ1-1; 7 bases match TRBD1. With 4 bases clipped from V and 0 bases from J, the junction kept 15 bases outside the gene matches. The germline CDR1 and CDR2 sequences are SGHRS and YFSETQ. The CDR3 contains 18 residues.

The chain couples TRBV9 to TRBJ2-7, with 9 bases lining up with TRBD1. The CDR3 contains 14 residues. Germline CDR1 and CDR2: SGDLS and YYNGEE. V lost 4 bases to trimming and J lost 3 bases; unmatched junction nucleotides: 5. The CDR3 region is CASSFRDRDYEQYF. The CDR3 DNA reads as TGTGCCAGCAGCTTCCGGGACAGGGACTACGAGCAGTACTTC. The full variable domain, completed using reference TRBV9 and TRBJ2-7, is DSGVTQTPKHLITATGQRVTLRCSPRSGDLSVYWYQQSLDQGLQFLIQYYNGEERAKGNILERFSAQQFPDLHSELNLSSLELGDSALYFCASSFRDRDYEQYFGPGTRLTVT.

The rearrangement uses TRBV7-2 and TRBJ2-7; 11 positions agree with TRBD2. CDR1 and CDR2 (germline): SGHTA, FQGNSA. This CDR3 is 17 amino acids long. Trimming at V came to 4 bases and at J to 3 bases, leaving 11 bases not matched to a gene. Here the CDR3 reads CASSYASGRSLGYEQYF. The CDR3 bases are TGTGCCAGCAGCTATGCTAGCGGGAGGTCACTGGGCTACGAGCAGTACTTC.

The rearrangement joins TRBV6-5 to TRBJ1-5; 7 nucleotides match TRBD1. The length of the CDR3 is 15 residues. Germline loops: CDR1 MNHEY, CDR2 SVGAGI. After removal of 4 bases from V and 1 base from J, the junction contained 4 bases not matched to a gene. DNA of the CDR3: TGTGCCAGCAGTTCGCACAGGGGCAGCAATCAGCCCCAGCATTTT. Its translation: CASSSHRGSNQPQHF.

The rearrangement links TRBV18 to TRBJ1-1, with D tentatively TRBD1 (6 bases). V lost 6 bases, J lost 2 bases, and 13 bases lay in between. Looked up from germline, CDR1 is KGHSH and CDR2 is LQKENI. The CDR3 spans 14 residues. DNA of the CDR3: TGTGCCAGCTCCACAACGGGGGGCAACACTGAAGCTTTCTTT. Translating it yields CASSTTGGNTEAFF.

The chain couples TRBV29-1 to TRBJ2-2, with D maybe TRBD2 (6 bases). Trimming removed 3 bases from V and 5 bases from J, with 7 bases in between. CDR1 and CDR2 (germline): SQVTM, ANQGSEA. CDR3 length equals 12 residues. This CDR3 is CSVEGGTGELFF. DNA for the CDR3: TGCAGCGTTGAGGGGGGAACCGGGGAGCTGTTTTTT.

The V call is TRBV12-5, the J call TRBJ1-5; 10 bases line up with TRBD1. The CDR3 has 16 amino acids. Unmatched junction bases numbered 8, after V lost 4 bases and J lost 5 bases. Germline V gene lookup returns CDR1 LGHNT and CDR2 FRNRAP. The CDR3 nucleotides are TGTGCTAGTGGTTCGGGGGACAGGGGACGACATCAGCCCCAGCATTTT. As protein: CASGSGDRGRHQPQHF.

The chain employs TRBV27 and TRBJ1-2, with 9 bases that match TRBD1. Germline assignment: CDR1 MNHEY and CDR2 SMNVEV (reference sequence). CDR3 length: 14 residues. Trimming at V came to 4 bases and at J to 8 bases, leaving 8 bases not matched to a gene. The CDR3 sequence is CASSSHRGREGYTF. DNA for the CDR3: TGTGCCAGCAGTTCTCACAGGGGGCGGGAAGGCTACACCTTC.

V is TRBV7-2 and J is TRBJ2-1, with D possibly matching TRBD2 (7 bases). In germline, CDR1 is SGHTA, CDR2 FQGNSA. The CDR3 consists of 13 residues. V was clipped by 8 bases and J by 6 bases, with 14 bases between them. The DNA for the CDR3 is TGTGCCAGCCGCGAGGGGGGGGGCAATGAGCAGTTCTTC. Translated: CASREGGGNEQFF. Filled out from reference TRBV7-2 and TRBJ2-1, the complete variable domain reads GAGVSQSPSNKVTEKGKDVELRCDPISGHTALYWYRQSLGQGLEFLIYFQGNSAPDKSGLPSDRFSAERTGGSVSTLTIQRTQQEDSAVYLCASREGGGNEQFFGPGTRLTVL.

The rearrangement uses TRBV11-2 and TRBJ1-2, with TRBD1 as a possible D gene (5 bases). In germline, CDR1 is SGHAT, CDR2 FQNNGV. Between the trimmed V and J ends, which lost 0 bases and 8 bases, there was a span of 13 bases. This CDR3 comprises 14 residues. Here the CDR3 DNA reads TGTGCCAGCAGCTTAGATAACGGGGGGAGAGGCTACACCTTC. This gives the protein CASSLDNGGRGYTF.

The chain is built from TRBV9 and TRBJ2-1; 13 bases align to TRBD2. The J segment lost 9 bases and the V segment lost 2 bases, leaving 5 bases of the junction unmatched. Germline values: CDR1 SGDLS, CDR2 YYNGEE. The CDR3 has 15 amino acids. The CDR3 DNA reads as TGTGCCAGCAGCGTCTCACTAGCGGGAGGGGGTGAGCAGTTCTTC. Translation: CASSVSLAGGGEQFF.